This TCR beta chain was sequenced in a study of siplizumab effects on memory and regulatory T cells. Study findings and constraints: Naive T cells looked more diverse than memory cells, and they looked like major contributors to the alloresponse.

Libraries were prepared by immunoSEQ multiplex PCR; TCRdb keeps only in-frame clonotypes and omits some of them. The sample consists of about 100,000 clones, 90% to 95% of them appearing once. Remarks on this clone: Antigen: not known.

This CDR3 contains 12 residues. Between the trimmed V and J ends, which lost 10 bases and 3 bases, there was a span of 10 bases. Germline CDR1 and CDR2: SGHTA and FQGNSA. The sequence was collected from a human donor in good health. Sequencing was carried out using Tregs sorted from blood. The chain carries TRBV7-2 and TRBJ1-5, with D maybe TRBD1 (6 bases). The CDR3 region has the DNA TGTGCCACTAGACAGGTCAATCAGCCCCAGCATTTT. Protein sequence: CATRQVNQPQHF.